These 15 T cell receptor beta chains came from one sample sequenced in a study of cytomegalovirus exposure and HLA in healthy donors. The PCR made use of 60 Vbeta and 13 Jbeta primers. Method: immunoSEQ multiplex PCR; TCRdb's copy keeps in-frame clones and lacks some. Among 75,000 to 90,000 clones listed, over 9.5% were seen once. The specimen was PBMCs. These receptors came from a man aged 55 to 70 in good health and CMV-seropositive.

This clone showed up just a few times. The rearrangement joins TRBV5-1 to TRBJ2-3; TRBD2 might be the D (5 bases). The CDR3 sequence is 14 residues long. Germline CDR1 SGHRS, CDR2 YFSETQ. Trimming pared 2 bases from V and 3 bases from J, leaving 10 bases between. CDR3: CASSFSVATDTQYF. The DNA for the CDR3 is TGCGCCAGCAGCTTTTCAGTAGCGACAGATACGCAGTATTTT.

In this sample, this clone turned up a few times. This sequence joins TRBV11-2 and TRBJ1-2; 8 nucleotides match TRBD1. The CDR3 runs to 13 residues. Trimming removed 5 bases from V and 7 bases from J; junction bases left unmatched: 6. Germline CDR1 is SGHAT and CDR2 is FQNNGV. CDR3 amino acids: CASSLTGVGGYTF. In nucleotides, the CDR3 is TGTGCCAGCAGCCTGACAGGGGTGGGTGGCTACACCTTC.

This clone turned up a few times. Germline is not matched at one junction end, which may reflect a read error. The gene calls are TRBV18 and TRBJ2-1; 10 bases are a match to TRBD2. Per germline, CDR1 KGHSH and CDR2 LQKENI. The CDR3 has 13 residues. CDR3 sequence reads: CASSPPASGRPVF. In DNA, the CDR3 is TGTGCCAGCTCACCACCGGCTAGCGGGAGACCGGTCTTC.

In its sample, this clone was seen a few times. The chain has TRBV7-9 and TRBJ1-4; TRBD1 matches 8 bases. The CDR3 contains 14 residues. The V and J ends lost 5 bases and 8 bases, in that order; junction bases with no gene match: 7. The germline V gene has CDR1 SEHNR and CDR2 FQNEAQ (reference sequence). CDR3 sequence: CASSRSGGDEKLFF. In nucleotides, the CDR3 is TGTGCCAGCAGCCGGTCAGGGGGCGACGAAAAACTGTTTTTT.

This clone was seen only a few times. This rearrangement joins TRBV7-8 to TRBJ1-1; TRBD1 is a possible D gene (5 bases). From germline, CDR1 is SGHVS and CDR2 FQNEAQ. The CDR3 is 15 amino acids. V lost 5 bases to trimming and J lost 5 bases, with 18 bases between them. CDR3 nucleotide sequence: TGTGCCAGCAGCCAAGGGACGGCGGGGCTAACTGAAGCTTTCTTT. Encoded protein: CASSQGTAGLTEAFF.

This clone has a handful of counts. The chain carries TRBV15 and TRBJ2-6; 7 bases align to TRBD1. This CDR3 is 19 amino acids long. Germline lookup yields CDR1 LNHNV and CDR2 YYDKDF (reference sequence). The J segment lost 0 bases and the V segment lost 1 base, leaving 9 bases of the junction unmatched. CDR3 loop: CATSRVRDRIYSGANVLTF. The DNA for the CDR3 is TGTGCCACCAGCAGAGTGAGGGACAGAATCTACTCTGGGGCCAACGTCCTGACTTTC.

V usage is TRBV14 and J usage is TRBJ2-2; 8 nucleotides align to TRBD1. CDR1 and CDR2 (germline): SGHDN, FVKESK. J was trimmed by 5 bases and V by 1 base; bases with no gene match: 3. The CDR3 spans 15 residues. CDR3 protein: CASSQATGDTGELFF. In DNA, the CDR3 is TGTGCCAGCAGCCAAGCGACAGGGGATACCGGGGAGCTGTTTTTT.

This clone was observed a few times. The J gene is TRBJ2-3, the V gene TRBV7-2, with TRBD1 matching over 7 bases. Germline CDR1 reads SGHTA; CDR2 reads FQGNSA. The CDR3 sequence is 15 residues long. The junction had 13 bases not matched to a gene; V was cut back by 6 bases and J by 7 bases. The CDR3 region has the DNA TGTGCCAGCAGTCCGCCCTGGGACAGCACGAATACGCAGTATTTT. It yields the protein CASSPPWDSTNTQYF.

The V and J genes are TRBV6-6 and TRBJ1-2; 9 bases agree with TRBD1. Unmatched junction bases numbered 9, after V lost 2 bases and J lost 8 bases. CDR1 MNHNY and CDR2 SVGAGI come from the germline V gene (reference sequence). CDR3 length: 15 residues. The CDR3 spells CASSYGGQGENGYTF. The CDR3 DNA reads TGTGCCAGCAGTTACGGGGGACAGGGTGAGAACGGCTACACCTTC.

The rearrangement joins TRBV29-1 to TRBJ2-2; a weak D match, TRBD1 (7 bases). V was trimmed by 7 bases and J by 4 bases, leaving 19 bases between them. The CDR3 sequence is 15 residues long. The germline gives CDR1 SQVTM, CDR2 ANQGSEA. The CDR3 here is CSATGASDPTGELFF. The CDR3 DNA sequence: TGCAGCGCTACAGGGGCTAGCGATCCCACCGGGGAGCTGTTTTTT.

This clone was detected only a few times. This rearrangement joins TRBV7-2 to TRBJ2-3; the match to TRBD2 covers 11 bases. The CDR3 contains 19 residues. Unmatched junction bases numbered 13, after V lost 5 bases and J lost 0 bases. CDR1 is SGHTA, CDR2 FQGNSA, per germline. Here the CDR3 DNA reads TGTGCCAGCAGCACCGGTCGGCTAGCGGGAGGTTCTAGCACAGATACGCAGTATTTT. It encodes CASSTGRLAGGSSTDTQYF.

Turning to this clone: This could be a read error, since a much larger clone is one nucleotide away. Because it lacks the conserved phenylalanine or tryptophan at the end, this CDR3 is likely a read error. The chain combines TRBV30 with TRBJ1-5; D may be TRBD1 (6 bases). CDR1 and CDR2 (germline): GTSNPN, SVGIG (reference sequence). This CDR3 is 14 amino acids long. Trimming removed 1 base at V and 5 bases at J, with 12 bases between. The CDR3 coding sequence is TGTGCCTGGAGTGCCGATACAGGGTATCAGCCCCAGCATGTT. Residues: CAWSADTGYQPQHV.

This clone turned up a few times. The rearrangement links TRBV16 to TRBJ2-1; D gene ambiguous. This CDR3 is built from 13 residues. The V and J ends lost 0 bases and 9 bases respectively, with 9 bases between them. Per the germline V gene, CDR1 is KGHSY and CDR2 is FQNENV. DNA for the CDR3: TGTGCCAGCAGCCAATCCACAGTGAGTGAGCAGTTCTTC. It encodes CASSQSTVSEQFF.

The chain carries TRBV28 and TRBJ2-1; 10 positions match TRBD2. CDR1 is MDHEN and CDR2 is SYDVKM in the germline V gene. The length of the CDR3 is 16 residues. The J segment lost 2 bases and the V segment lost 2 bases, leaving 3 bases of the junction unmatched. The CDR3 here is CASSLHTSGTYNEQFF. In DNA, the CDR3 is TGTGCCAGCAGTTTACACACTAGCGGGACCTACAATGAGCAGTTCTTC.

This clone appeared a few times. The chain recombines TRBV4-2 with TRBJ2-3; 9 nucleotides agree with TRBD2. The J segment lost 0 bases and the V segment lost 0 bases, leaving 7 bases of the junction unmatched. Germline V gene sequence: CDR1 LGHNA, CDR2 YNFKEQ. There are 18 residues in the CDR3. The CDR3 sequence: CASSQEVAGVGSTDTQYF. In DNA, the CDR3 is TGTGCCAGCAGCCAAGAGGTAGCGGGAGTGGGGAGCACAGATACGCAGTATTTT.